One T cell receptor beta chain is described in this entry. The record originates from a study of shared clonotypes between healthy human individuals. CD45RO-negative, CCR7-positively selected cells formed the naive CD8 fraction, excluding terminally differentiated effector memory CD45RA+ cells. The data were produced by immunoSEQ multiplex PCR, yet TCRdb's version contains in-frame clones alone and is incomplete. The table lists 2 million to 2.5 million clones, approximately 94% of them singletons. Germline lookup yields CDR1 MNHEY and CDR2 SMNVEV (reference sequence). The CDR3 is 15 amino acids. V lost 0 bases to trimming and J lost 6 bases; unmatched junction nucleotides: 8.

The genes are TRBV27 and TRBJ2-7, with 7 bases identical to TRBD1. The TCR was taken from a man between 18 and 35 years old in good health. Sample: naive CD8+ T cells sorted from blood. The DNA of the CDR3 is TGTGCCAGCAGTTTATCGCCCACAGGGGCGTCCGAGCAGTACTTC. Encoded protein: CASSLSPTGASEQYF.